The clone carrying this T cell receptor beta chain was seen a few times. The sample comes from a study of CD8+ T cells in alopecia areata. Study context: Tofacitinib administration to treated patients was oral, at 5 to 10 mg twice daily. Tofacitinib exposure lasted 6 to 18 months, followed by 6 months off drug.

RNA was isolated and reverse transcribed to cDNA, the sequencing template. Here immunoSEQ multiplex PCR was the method, and the copy in TCRdb shows in-frame clones only, minus some. The sample has about 130,000 clones, approximately 53% seen once. The CDR3 is 14 amino acids. CDR1 MDHEN and CDR2 SYDVKM come from the germline V gene. Trimming shortened V by 3 bases and J by 10 bases, and 15 bases separated the two germline ends. The receptor was isolated from a human donor with alopecia areata. This material consisted of CD4+ T cells sorted from blood, taken at week 0. The chain uses TRBV28 and TRBJ1-4; tentatively, D is TRBD1 (6 bases). CDR3 DNA sequence: TGTGCCAGCAGTTTTTCAGGGGTCTCAGGAAAACTGTTTTTT. The encoded protein is CASSFSGVSGKLFF.